This T cell receptor (beta chain) is drawn from a study of blood T cell repertoires in COVID-19 (dated by TCRdb to about 2020). At the level of the whole study: Samples covering the acute and convalescent phases of COVID-19 were provided by collaborators in the United States, Italy and Spain. The material from the prospective study consisted of cDNA or gDNA derived from T cells, B-cell-depleted T cells, or PBMCs. The dataset comprised deeply sampled blood TCRbeta repertoires from subjects exposed to, actively infected with, or recovered from COVID-19. The repertoires were released in a freely available public database meant as a resource for research on the immune response to SARS-CoV-2. Samples were obtained from the ongoing ImmuneRACE study (first 160 participants) and from approximately 1,200 subjects provided by 6 global collaborators. Nearly every sample came with metadata listing a de-identified subject ID, COVID-19 status, age in years and sex. Where available, HLA class I and class II types were obtained from metadata supplied by the sample provider rather than from assay-based typing. Findings and caveats that apply to the study as a whole: How much clinical and demographic metadata was included differed by source and by participant, and the metadata was provided uncurated.

The immunoSEQ Assay, a bias-controlled multiplex PCR, was used to amplify TCRbeta CDR3 regions from genomic DNA. Per the source publication's procedure: Nucleated cell counts per sample were estimated from amplification of reference gene primers within the assay. Sequence reads were collapsed and filtered to measure the absolute abundance of every unique TCRbeta CDR3 rearrangement. For each sample, productive Simpson clonality was calculated by taking the square root of Simpson's diversity index across productive rearrangements. TCRdb re-hosts the immuneACCESS table, in-frame sequences only. Its copies lack some clones; in the studies checked, an unresolved V gene accounts for under half of them, and the cause for the rest is not known. V, J and clone size reflect that table, while D and trimming were determined from the DNA. In this sample the table shows fewer than 250,000 clones, approximately 86% of which occur a single time. The top ten clonotypes cover under 0.9% of the sample.

Whole blood was collected in K2EDTA tubes by collaborating institutions according to the institutions' own protocols. For TCRbeta analysis, collaborators shipped samples as frozen whole blood, isolated PBMCs, or DNA extracted from either of those sample types. Comment on this clone: Its antigen specificity is not known. Base qualities are not recorded, but no much larger clone differs from it by a single base.

V lost 4 bases and J lost 3 bases, and the count of bases not matched to a germline gene is 5. Looking up the germline V gene (reference sequence) yields CDR1 SGHKS and CDR2 YYEKEE. Spanning cysteine to phenylalanine, the CDR3 consists of 14 amino acids. Here the CDR3 DNA is all that survives: 42 bases in frame from base 1. The sample consisted of peripheral blood. The chain is encoded by TRBV5-5 joined to TRBJ2-7, with TRBD1 identical over 9 junction bases. The receptor was isolated from a middle-aged man with acute or convalescent COVID-19. The CDR3 reads as follows: CASSLGQGIYEQYF. The sequenced DNA: TGTGCCAGCAGCCTGGGACAGGGAATCTACGAGCAGTACTTC.